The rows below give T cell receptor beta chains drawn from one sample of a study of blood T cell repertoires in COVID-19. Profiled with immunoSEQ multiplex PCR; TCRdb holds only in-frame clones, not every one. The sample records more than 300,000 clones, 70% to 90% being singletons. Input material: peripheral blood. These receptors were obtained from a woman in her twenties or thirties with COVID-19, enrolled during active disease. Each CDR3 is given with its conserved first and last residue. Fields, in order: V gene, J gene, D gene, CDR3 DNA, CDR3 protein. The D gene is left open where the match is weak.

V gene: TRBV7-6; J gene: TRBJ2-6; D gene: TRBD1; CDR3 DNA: TGTGCCAGCAGCTTAGGCCAGGGGGAATTAACCGGGGCCAACGTCCTGACTTTC; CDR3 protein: CASSLGQGELTGANVLTF
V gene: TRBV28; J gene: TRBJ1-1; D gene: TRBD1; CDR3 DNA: TGTGCCAGCAGCTTCTCAGACAGGGGCAACACTGAAGCTTTCTTT; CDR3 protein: CASSFSDRGNTEAFF
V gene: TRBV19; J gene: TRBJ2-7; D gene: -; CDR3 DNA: TGTGCCAGTAGTATGAAGGGACGGGTAGCGGACTACGAGCAGTACTTC; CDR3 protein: CASSMKGRVADYEQYF
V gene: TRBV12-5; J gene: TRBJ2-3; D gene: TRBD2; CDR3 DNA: TGTGCTAGTGGTTTGACCCTAGCGGGAGTAGGGTCAGATACGCAGTATTTT; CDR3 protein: CASGLTLAGVGSDTQYF
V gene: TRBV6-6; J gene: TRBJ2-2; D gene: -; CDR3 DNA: TGTGCCAGCAGTTACTCGCGGTACGGGGAGCTGTTTTTT; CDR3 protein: CASSYSRYGELFF
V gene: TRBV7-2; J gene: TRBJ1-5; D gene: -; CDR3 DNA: TGTGCCAGCAGCCCCGTGGCCGGGAGGAATCAGCCCCAGCATTTT; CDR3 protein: CASSPVAGRNQPQHF
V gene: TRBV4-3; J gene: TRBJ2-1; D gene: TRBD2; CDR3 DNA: TGCGCCAGCAGCCGAACCTCCTCTGTCCGGGAGGGCAACGAGCAGTTCTTC; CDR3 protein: CASSRTSSVREGNEQFF
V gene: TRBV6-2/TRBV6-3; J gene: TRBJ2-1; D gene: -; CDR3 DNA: TGTGCCAGCAGTCTATTCTCCTACAATGAGCAGTTCTTC; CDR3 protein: CASSLFSYNEQFF
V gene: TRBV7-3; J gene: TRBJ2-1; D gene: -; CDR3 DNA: TGTGCCAGCAGCCCGAAAGGCGGCTCCTACAATGAGCAGTTCTTC; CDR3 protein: CASSPKGGSYNEQFF
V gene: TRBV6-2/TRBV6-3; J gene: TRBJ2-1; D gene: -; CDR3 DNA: TGTGCCAGCAGTTTTTCCAGCGCGAGCAATGAGCAGTTCTTC; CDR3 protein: CASSFSSASNEQFF
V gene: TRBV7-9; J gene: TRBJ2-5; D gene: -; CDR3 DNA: TGTGCCAGCAGCCCGGGTCAAGAGACCCAGTACTTC; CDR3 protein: CASSPGQETQYF
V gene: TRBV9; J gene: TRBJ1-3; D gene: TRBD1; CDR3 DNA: TGTGCCAGCAACCTGGGACAGGGCTCTGGAAACACCATATATTTT; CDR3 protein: CASNLGQGSGNTIYF
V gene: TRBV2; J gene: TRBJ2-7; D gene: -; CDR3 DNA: TGTGCCAGCAGCCTATCTATGTCCTACGAGCAGTACTTC; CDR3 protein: CASSLSMSYEQYF
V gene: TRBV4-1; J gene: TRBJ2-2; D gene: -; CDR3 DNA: TGCGCCAGCACCGTCGAGGGGGAAAACACCGGGGAGCTGTTTTTT; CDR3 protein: CASTVEGENTGELFF
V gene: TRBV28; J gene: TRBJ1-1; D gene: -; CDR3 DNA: TGTGCCAGCAGTTTGGTACAGTCGAACACTGAAGCTTTCTTT; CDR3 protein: CASSLVQSNTEAFF
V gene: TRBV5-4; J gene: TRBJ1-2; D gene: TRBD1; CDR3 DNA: TGTGCCAGCAGCACTCGGACAGGGGGCAACTATGGCTACACCTTC; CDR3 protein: CASSTRTGGNYGYTF
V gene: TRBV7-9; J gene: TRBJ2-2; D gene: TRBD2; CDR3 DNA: TGTGCCAGCAGCCACAGGACTAGCTCCACCGGGGAGCTGTTTTTT; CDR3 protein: CASSHRTSSTGELFF
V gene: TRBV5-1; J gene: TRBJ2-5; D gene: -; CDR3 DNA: TGCGCCAGCAGCACAAACAACCAAGAGACCCAGTACTTC; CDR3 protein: CASSTNNQETQYF
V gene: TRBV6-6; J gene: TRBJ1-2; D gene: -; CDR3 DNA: TGTGCCAGCAGTTCCACAAGTCACGGCTACACCTTC; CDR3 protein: CASSSTSHGYTF
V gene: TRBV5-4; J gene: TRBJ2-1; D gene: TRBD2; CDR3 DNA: TGTGCCAGCAGCTACGACAGGGGGACTAGCGGGAGGACCTACAATGAGCAGTTCTTC; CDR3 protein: CASSYDRGTSGRTYNEQFF